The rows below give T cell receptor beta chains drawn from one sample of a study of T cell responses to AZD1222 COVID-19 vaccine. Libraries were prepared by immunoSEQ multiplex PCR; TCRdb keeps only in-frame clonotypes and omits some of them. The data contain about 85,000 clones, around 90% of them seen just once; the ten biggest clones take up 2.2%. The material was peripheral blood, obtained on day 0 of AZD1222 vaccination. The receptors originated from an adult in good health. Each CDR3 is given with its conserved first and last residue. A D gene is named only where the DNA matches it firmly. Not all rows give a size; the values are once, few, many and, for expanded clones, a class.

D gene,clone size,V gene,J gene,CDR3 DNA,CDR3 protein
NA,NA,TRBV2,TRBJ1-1,TGTGCCAGCAGTGATTGGGGTTATGAAGCTTTCTTT,CASSDWGYEAFF
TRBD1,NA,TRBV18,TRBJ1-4,TGTGCCAGCTCAACAAGCCTAGGACAGGGTGAAAAACTGTTTTTT,CASSTSLGQGEKLFF
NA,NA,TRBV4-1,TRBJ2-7,TGCGCCAGCCCCTGGGACCCCAAAAACGAGCAGTACTTC,CASPWDPKNEQYF
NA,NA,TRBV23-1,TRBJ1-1,TGCGCCAGCAGTCCCCTAGGGGACAAGAACACTGAAGCTTTCTTT,CASSPLGDKNTEAFF
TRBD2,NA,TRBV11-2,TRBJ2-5,TGTGCCAGCAGCCCGCTAGCGGGAGGTCTAGAGACCCAGTACTTC,CASSPLAGGLETQYF
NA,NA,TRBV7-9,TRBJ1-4,TGTGCCAGCAGCTTAGGTAGGGGCGAAGGGACTAATGAAAAACTGTTTTTT,CASSLGRGEGTNEKLFF
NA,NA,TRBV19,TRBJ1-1,TGTGCCAGTAGTATAGGGCACTTACAGAACACTGAAGCTTTCTTT,CASSIGHLQNTEAFF
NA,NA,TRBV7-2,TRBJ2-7,TGTGCCAGCAGCATTCGCCGCGGGACGGAAAGCGAGCAGTACTTC,CASSIRRGTESEQYF
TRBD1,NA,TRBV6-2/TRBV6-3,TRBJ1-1,TGTGCCAGCAGCCTATGGGGGATACCGGGACAGGGTTCTGAAGCTTTCTTT,CASSLWGIPGQGSEAFF
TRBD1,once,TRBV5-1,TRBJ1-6,TGCGCCAGCAGCTTTGGGGGACAGACCTATAATTCACCCCTCCACTTT,CASSFGGQTYNSPLHF
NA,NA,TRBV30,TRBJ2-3,TGTGCCTGGAGTGACCGAGGGGGATCAGATACGCAGTATTTT,CAWSDRGGSDTQYF
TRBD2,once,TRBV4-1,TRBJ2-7,TGCGCCAGCAGCCAGGAATTAGCGGGAGGAACAGACGAGCAGTACTTC,CASSQELAGGTDEQYF
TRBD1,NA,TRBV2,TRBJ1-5,TGTGCCAGCAGTTTCGCAGGGGGTAGAAGCAATCAGCCCCAGCATTTT,CASSFAGGRSNQPQHF
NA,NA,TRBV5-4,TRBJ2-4,TGTGCCAGCAGCCGACACGGAGGCGGCAACATTCAGTACTTC,CASSRHGGGNIQYF
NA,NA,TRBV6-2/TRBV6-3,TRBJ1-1,TGTGCCAGCAGTTTACTGAACACTGAAGCTTTCTTT,CASSLLNTEAFF
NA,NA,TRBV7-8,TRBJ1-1,TGTGCCAGCAGCGACGGTCTTACTGAAGCTTTCTTT,CASSDGLTEAFF
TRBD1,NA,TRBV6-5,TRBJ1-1,TGTGCCAGCAGTTTTTTCGGGACAGGGTTATCTGAAGCTTTCTTT,CASSFFGTGLSEAFF
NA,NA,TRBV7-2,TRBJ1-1,TGTGCCAGCAGCCCCCAGATGAACACTGAAGCTTTCTTT,CASSPQMNTEAFF
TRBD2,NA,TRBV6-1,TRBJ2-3,TGTGCCAGCAGTGAAGGGTTGGGTAGCGGGAGATATACGCAGTATTTT,CASSEGLGSGRYTQYF
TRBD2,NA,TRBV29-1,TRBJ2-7,TGCAGCGTGGCCGGGACTAGCCGCCACGAGCAGTACTTC,CSVAGTSRHEQYF
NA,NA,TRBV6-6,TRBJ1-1,TGTGCCAGCGGCCCTCCCGGGGGTCCGAACACTGAAGCTTTCTTT,CASGPPGGPNTEAFF
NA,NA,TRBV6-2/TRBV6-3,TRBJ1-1,TGTGCCAGCAGTTACGGGACGGTGAACACTGAAGCTTTCTTT,CASSYGTVNTEAFF
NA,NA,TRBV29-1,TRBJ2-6,TGCAGCGTTGTTGGGGCTGGGGCCAACGTCCTGACTTTC,CSVVGAGANVLTF
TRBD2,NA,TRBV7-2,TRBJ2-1,TGTGCCAGCAGCCGCGACCGACTAGCAAGTAGTGAGCAGTTCTTC,CASSRDRLASSEQFF
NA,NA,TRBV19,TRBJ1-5,TGTGCCAGTAGTATGGGCAGGGCGGATCAGCCCCAGCATTTT,CASSMGRADQPQHF
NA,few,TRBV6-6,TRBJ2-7,TGTGCCAGCAGAGCCGGGGGCTACGAGCAGTACTTC,CASRAGGYEQYF
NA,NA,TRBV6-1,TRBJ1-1,TGTGCCAGCAGTGAAAGGCCGGGAGGTACTGAAGCTTTCTTT,CASSERPGGTEAFF
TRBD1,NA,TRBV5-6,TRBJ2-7,TGTGCCAGCAGCCTGGACAGGTCGTACGAGCAGTACTTC,CASSLDRSYEQYF
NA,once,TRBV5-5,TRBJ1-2,TGTGCCAGCAGCCTCGGCGGGGAGAACTATGGCTACACCTTC,CASSLGGENYGYTF
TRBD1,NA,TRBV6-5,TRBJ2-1,TGTGCCAGCAGTTCCGCCGGGACAGGGGTTTACAATGAGCAGTTCTTC,CASSSAGTGVYNEQFF
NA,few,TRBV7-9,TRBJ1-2,TGTGCCAGCAGCCTGGACAGTTTTCGCTATGGCTACACCTTC,CASSLDSFRYGYTF
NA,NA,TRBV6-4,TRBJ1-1,TGTGCCAGCAGTGAGATGGTAGGGACTGAAGCTTTCTTT,CASSEMVGTEAFF
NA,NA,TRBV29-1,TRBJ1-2,TGCAGCGCCACCGAGGGCAGATATGGCTACACCTTC,CSATEGRYGYTF
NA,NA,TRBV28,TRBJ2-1,TGTGCCAGCAGTTCCCCTGGGAGCTACAATGAGCAGTTCTTC,CASSSPGSYNEQFF
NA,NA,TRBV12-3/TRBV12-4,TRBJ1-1,TGTGCCAGCAGCTCCCGAAATGAAGCTTTCTTT,CASSSRNEAFF
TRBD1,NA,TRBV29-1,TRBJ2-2,TGCAGCGTCCGGACAGGGACTACCGGGGAGCTGTTTTTT,CSVRTGTTGELFF